Following are 13 T cell receptor beta chains from one sample sequenced in a study of T-cell memory formation after mild COVID-19. Using its own MiXCR run on the 5' RACE reads, TCRdb lists one record per CDR3 protein. This table has about 470,000 distinct CDR3 sequences, 15% to 20% appearing once. Sequenced input: PBMCs or a T cell subset sorted from them (not recorded which). The receptors were gathered from an adult woman who had mild COVID-19 (a few samples of this study predate the infection). Cell type and time point are not known.

This clonotype has a count of ten or more. The chain carries TRBV24-1 and TRBJ1-1; D gene ambiguous. Germline V gives CDR1 KGHDR, CDR2 SFDVKD. The length of the CDR3 is 11 residues. Deletions cut 3 bases from V and 13 bases from J, with 11 bases between. CDR3 sequence reads: CATSDLYRVFF. The CDR3 nucleotides read TGTGCCACCAGTGATCTCTATAGGGTTTTCTTT.

This chain's CDR3 is CASSQPTGKNTEAFF. CDR3 nucleotide sequence: TGCGCCAGCAGCCAACCGACAGGGAAGAACACTGAAGCTTTCTTT. The chain links TRBV4-1 to TRBJ1-1; 7 nucleotides agree with TRBD1. The CDR3 extends over 15 amino acids. Looked up from germline, CDR1 is MGHRA and CDR2 is YSYEKL. Losses at the gene ends were 2 bases for V and 1 base for J; bases not matched to a gene: 4.

Ten or more counts support this clonotype. This chain joins TRBV2 and TRBJ2-3; 10 nucleotides agree with TRBD2. The V gene's germline CDR1 is SNHLY and CDR2 FYNNEI. Trimming removed 9 bases from V and 0 bases from J; junction bases left unmatched: 3. The CDR3 covers 14 residues. In DNA form, the CDR3 reads TGTGCCAGTGGACTAGCGGCTAGCACAGATACGCAGTATTTT. Amino acids: CASGLAASTDTQYF.

The chain carries TRBV5-1 and TRBJ1-2; 8 bases line up with TRBD1. Germline V CDR1 and CDR2: SGHRS, YFSETQ. Trimming removed 4 bases from V and 7 bases from J; junction bases left unmatched: 9. This CDR3 spans 14 amino acids. The CDR3 protein is CASSPQDRVGGYTF. In DNA form, the CDR3 reads TGCGCCAGCAGCCCGCAGGACAGGGTTGGTGGCTACACCTTC.

The CDR3 nucleotides are TGTGCCAGCACCGCAGGGGCGCTCGGCTTTGGGGCCAACGTCCTGACTTTC. Its translation: CASTAGALGFGANVLTF. This chain uses TRBV5-5 with TRBJ2-6, with D perhaps TRBD1 (6 bases). The germline gives CDR1 SGHKS, CDR2 YYEKEE (reference sequence). V lost 6 bases and J 3 bases, leaving 19 bases between the germline ends. This CDR3 comprises 17 residues.

The gene calls are TRBV27 and TRBJ2-1, with D tentatively TRBD2 (6 bases). CDR1 is MNHEY, CDR2 SMNVEV, per germline (reference sequence). The CDR3 loop spans 14 amino acids. The V gene lost 6 bases and the J gene lost 8 bases, with 17 bases spanning the gap. In DNA form, the CDR3 reads TGTGCCAGCAGCCGGAGTGGGGGGATCCATGAGCAGTTCTTC. Translating gives CASSRSGGIHEQFF.

This clonotype was seen a handful of times. The chain recombines TRBV20-1 with TRBJ2-5; D is possibly TRBD1 (6 bases). The CDR3 totals 15 residues. Trimming took 0 bases from V and 4 from J, leaving 15 bases between them. The V gene's germline CDR1 is DFQATT and CDR2 SNEGSKA (reference sequence). The chain's CDR3 is CSARDLAGARETQYF. DNA of the CDR3: TGCAGTGCTAGAGATTTAGCAGGGGCCCGAGAGACCCAGTACTTC.

Only a few counts were recorded for this clonotype. CDR3: CAWSVGGGELFF. The CDR3 DNA follows: TGTGCCTGGAGTGTAGGGGGCGGGGAGCTGTTTTTT. V and J are TRBV30 and TRBJ2-2; a possible D gene is TRBD1 (6 bases). Germline V gives CDR1 GTSNPN, CDR2 SVGIG (reference sequence). V was cut by 0 bases and J by 7 bases, with 6 bases left in between. This CDR3 comprises 12 residues. The entire variable domain, with the rest obtained from reference TRBV30 and TRBJ2-2, is as follows: SQTIHQWPATLVQPVGSPLSLECTVEGTSNPNLYWYRQAAGRGLQLLFYSVGIGQISSEVPQNLSASRPQDRQFILSSKKLLLSDSGFYLCAWSVGGGELFFGEGSRLTVL.

The chain employs TRBV5-8 and TRBJ1-1; D not resolved. The germline V gene has CDR1 SGHTS and CDR2 YDEGEE. There are 14 residues in the CDR3. V gave up 4 bases and J gave up 0 bases, with 10 bases separating them. The CDR3 nucleotides read TGTGCCAGCAGCCCTCAGGTGATGAACACTGAAGCTTTCTTT. Residues: CASSPQVMNTEAFF. Full variable domain (remainder filled in from reference TRBV5-8 and TRBJ1-1): EAGVTQSPTHLIKTRGQQATLRCSPISGHTSVYWYQQALGLGLQFLLWYDEGEERNRGNFPPRFSGRQFPNYSSELNVNALELEDSALYLCASSPQVMNTEAFFGQGTRLTVV.

CDR3 residues: CASRLRDGVYNEQFF. The CDR3 DNA reads TGTGCCAGCAGACTCCGGGACGGAGTCTACAATGAGCAGTTCTTC. This chain joins TRBV27 and TRBJ2-1; D may correspond to TRBD1 or TRBD2 (5 bases each). The CDR3 runs to 15 residues. From germline, CDR1 is MNHEY and CDR2 SMNVEV (reference sequence). Trimming left V 6 bases short and J 3 bases short, with 15 bases between.

This chain uses TRBV12-3 or TRBV12-4 with TRBJ2-3; D gene unclear. V was cut by 6 bases and J by 5 bases, with 9 bases left in between. The CDR3 is 12 amino acids. The CDR3 sequence: CASSGLGDTQYF. The CDR3 DNA follows: TGTGCCAGCAGCGGTCTTGGAGATACGCAGTATTTT.

This clonotype was detected a few times. The rearrangement joins TRBV7-3 to TRBJ1-1; D uncertain. The germline CDR1 and CDR2 sequences are SGHTA and FQGTGA. This CDR3 region has 13 residues. Trimming removed 3 bases from V and 8 bases from J, with 13 bases in between. CDR3 residues: CASSFGLGEEAFF. In DNA form, the CDR3 reads TGTGCCAGCAGCTTCGGACTGGGAGAGGAAGCTTTCTTT.

The chain recombines TRBV6-5 with TRBJ2-7, with unresolved D. This CDR3 has 15 residues. Germline CDR1 and CDR2: MNHEY and SVGAGI. Trimming took off 2 bases at V and 0 bases at J, with 11 bases between the two ends. In DNA form, the CDR3 reads TGTGCCAGCAGTTACAGTCGCCTCCTCTCCTACGAGCAGTACTTC. It translates to CASSYSRLLSYEQYF.